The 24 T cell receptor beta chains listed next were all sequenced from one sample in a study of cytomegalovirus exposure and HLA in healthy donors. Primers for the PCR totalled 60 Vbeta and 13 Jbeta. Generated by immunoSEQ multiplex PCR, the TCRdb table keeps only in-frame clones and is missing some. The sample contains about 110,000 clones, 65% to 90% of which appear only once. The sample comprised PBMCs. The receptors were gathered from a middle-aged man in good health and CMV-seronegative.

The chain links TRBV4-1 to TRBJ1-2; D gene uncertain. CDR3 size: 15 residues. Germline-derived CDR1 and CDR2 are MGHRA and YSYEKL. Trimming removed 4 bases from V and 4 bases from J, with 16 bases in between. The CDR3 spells CASSRRHREAYGYTF. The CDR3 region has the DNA TGCGCCAGCAGCCGAAGGCATCGAGAGGCCTATGGCTACACCTTC.

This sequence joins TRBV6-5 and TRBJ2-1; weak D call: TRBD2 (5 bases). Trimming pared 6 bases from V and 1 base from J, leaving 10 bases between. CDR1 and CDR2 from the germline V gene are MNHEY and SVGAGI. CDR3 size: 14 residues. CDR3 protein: CASSRDYSYNEQFF. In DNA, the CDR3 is TGTGCCAGCAGCCGCGACTATTCCTACAATGAGCAGTTCTTC.

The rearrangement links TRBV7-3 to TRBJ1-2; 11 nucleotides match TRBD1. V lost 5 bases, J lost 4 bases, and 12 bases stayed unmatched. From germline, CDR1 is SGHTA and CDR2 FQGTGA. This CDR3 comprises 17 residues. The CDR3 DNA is TGTGCCAGCAGCCCGACCAGTGGGACAGGGGGATTCTATGGCTACACCTTC. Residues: CASSPTSGTGGFYGYTF.

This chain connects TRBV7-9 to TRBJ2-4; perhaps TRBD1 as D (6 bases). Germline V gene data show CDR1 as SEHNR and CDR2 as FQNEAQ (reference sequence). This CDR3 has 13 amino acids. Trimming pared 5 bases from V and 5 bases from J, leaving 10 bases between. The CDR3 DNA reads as TGTGCCAGCAGCGGCCGACAGGAAAACATTCAGTACTTC. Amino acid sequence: CASSGRQENIQYF.

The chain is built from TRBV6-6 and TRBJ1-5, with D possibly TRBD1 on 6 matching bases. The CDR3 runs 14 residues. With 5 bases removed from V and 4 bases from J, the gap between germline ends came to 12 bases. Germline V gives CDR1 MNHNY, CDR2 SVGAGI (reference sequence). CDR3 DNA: TGTGCCAGCAGTAGGGGGATAAGTAATCAGCCCCAGCATTTT. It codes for CASSRGISNQPQHF.

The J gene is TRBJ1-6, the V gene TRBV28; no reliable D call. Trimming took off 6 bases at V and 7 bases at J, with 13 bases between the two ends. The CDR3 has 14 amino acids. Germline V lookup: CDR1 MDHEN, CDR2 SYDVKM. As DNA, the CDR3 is TGTGCCAGCAGCGTAACAACGGGGAATTCACCCCTCCACTTT. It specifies CASSVTTGNSPLHF.

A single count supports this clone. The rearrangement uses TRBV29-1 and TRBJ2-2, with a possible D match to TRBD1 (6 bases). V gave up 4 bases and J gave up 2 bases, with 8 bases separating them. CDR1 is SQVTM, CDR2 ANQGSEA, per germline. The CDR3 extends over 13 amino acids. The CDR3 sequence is CSVGDTNTGELFF. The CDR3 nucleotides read TGCAGCGTTGGGGACACCAACACCGGGGAGCTGTTTTTT.

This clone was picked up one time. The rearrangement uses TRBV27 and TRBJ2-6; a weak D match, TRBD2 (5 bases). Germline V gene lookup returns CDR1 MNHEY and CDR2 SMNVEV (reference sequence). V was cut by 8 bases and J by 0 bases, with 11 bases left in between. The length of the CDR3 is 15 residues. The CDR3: CASGRDVSGANVLTF. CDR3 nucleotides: TGTGCCAGCGGCCGGGATGTCTCTGGGGCCAACGTCCTGACTTTC.

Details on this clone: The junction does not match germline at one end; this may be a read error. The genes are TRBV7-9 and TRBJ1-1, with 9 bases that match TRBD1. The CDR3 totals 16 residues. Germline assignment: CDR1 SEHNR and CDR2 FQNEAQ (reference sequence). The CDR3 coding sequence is TGTTCCAGCAAACAGGGGGCCGCTACCCCGGAGACTGAAGCTTTCTTT. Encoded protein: CSSKQGAATPETEAFF.

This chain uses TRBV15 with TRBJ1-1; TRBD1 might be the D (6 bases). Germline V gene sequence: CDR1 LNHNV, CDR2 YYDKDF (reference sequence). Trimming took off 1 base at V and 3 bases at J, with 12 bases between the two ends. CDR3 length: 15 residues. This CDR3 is CATSRAVSGDTEAFF. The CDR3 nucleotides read TGTGCCACCAGCAGAGCGGTCTCAGGGGACACTGAAGCTTTCTTT.

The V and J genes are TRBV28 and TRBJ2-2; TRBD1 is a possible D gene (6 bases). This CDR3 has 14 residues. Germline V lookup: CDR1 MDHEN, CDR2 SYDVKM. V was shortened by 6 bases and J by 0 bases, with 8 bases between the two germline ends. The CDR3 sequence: CASRTGPNTGELFF. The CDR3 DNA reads TGTGCCAGCAGGACAGGCCCGAACACCGGGGAGCTGTTTTTT.

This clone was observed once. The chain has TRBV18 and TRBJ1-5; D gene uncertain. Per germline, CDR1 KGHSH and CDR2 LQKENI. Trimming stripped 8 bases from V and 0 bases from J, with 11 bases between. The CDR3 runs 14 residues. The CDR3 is CASARADSNQPQHF. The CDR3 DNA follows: TGTGCCAGCGCGCGGGCCGATAGCAATCAGCCCCAGCATTTT.

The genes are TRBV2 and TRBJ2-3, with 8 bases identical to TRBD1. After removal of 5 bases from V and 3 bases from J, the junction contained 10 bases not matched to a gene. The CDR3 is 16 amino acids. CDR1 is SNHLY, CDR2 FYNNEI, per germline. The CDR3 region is CASSPHRGVNTDTQYF. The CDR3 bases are TGTGCCAGCAGTCCGCACAGGGGGGTCAATACAGATACGCAGTATTTT. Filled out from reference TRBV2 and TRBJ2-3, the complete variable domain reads EPEVTQTPSHQVTQMGQEVILRCVPISNHLYFYWYRQILGQKVEFLVSFYNNEISEKSEIFDDQFSVERPDGSNFTLKIRSTKLEDSAMYFCASSPHRGVNTDTQYFGPGTRLTVL.

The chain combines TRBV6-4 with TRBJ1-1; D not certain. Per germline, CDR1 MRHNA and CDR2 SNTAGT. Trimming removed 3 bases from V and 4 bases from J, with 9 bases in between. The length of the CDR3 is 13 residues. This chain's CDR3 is CASSERVGTEAFF. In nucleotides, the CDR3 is TGTGCCAGCAGTGAACGGGTTGGCACTGAAGCTTTCTTT.

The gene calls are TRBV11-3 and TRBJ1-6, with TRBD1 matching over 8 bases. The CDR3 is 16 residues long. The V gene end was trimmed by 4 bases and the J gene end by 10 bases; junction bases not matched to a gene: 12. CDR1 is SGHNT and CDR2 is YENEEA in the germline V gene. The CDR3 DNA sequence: TGTGCCAGCAGCTCGGGACAGGCCCTTTCGTCGTCACCCCTCCACTTT. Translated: CASSSGQALSSSPLHF.

CDR3 sequence: CASSQTPTRQGMSGYTF. The CDR3 nucleotides are TGTGCCAGCAGCCAAACCCCCACTAGACAGGGGATGAGTGGCTACACCTTC. This chain links TRBV4-2 with TRBJ1-2, with 8 bases fitting TRBD1. The germline V gene has CDR1 LGHNA and CDR2 YNFKEQ. With V trimmed by 2 bases and J by 7 bases, 15 bases remained unmatched. The CDR3 runs to 17 residues.

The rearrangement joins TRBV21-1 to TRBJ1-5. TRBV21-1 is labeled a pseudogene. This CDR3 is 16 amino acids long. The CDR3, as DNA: TGTGCCAGCAGCTCAAACGAGGCGATACGAGTACAGCCCCAGCATTTT. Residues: CASSSNEAIRVQPQHF.

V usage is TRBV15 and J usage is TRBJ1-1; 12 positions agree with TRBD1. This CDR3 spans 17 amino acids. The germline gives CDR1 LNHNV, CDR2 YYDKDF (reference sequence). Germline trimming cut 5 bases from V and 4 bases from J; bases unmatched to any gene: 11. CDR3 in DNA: TGTGCCACCAGCGAGCCCCGGGACAGGGGGCTGGGCACTGAAGCTTTCTTT. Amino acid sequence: CATSEPRDRGLGTEAFF.

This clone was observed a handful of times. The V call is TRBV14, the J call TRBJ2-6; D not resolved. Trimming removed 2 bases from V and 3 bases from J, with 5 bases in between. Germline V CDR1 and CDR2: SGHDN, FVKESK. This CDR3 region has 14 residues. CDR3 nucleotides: TGTGCCAGCAGCCAAAATTATGGGGCCAACGTCCTGACTTTC. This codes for CASSQNYGANVLTF.

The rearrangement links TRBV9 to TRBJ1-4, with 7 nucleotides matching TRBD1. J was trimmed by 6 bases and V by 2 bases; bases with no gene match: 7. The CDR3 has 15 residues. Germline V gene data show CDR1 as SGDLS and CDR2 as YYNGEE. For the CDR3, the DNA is TGTGCCAGCAGCGTGGATAGGGGGCTGGATGAAAAACTGTTTTTT. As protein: CASSVDRGLDEKLFF.

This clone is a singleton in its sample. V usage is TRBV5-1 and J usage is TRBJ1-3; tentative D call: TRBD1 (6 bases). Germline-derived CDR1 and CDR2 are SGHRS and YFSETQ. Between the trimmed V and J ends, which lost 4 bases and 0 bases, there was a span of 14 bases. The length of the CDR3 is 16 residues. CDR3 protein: CASSPGGRGSGNTIYF. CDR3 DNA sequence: TGCGCCAGCAGCCCGGGGGGCAGAGGCTCTGGAAACACCATATATTTT.

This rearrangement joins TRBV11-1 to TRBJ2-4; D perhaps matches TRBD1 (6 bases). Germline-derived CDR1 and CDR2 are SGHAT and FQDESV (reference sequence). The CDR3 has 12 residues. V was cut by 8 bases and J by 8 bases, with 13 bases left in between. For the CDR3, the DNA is TGTGCCAGCCGACAGGCTGGGGACATTCAGTACTTC. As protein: CASRQAGDIQYF.

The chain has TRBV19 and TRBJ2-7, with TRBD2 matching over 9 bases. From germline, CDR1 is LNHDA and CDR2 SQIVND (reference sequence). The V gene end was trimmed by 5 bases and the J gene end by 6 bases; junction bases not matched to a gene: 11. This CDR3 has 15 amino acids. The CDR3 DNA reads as TGTGCCAGTAGTGTTGTAGCGGGGGCCCGGGGCGAGCAGTACTTC. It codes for CASSVVAGARGEQYF.

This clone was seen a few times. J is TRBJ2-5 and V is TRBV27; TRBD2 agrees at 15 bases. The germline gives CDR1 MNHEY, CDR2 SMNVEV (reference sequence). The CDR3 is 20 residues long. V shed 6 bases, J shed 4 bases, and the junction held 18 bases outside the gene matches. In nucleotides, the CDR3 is TGTGCCAGCAGCAGACAACCACCTGGACTAGCGGGGGGGCATGGAGAGACCCAGTACTTC. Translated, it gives CASSRQPPGLAGGHGETQYF.